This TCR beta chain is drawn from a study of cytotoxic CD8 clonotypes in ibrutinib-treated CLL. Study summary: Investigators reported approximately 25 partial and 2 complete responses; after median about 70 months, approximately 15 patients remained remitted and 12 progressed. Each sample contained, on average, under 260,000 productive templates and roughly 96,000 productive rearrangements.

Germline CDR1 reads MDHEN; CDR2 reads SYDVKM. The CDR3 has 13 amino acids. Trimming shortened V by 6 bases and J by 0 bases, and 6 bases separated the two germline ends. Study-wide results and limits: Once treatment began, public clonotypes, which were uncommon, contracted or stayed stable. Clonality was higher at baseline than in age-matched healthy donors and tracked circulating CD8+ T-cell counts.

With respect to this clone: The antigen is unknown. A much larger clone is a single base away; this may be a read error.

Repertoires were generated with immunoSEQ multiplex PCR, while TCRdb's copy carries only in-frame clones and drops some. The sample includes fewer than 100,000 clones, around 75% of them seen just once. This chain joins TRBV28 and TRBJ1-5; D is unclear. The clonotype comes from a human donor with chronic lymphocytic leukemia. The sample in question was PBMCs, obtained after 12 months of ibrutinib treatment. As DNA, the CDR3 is TGTGCCAGCAGAGAGTATAGCAATCAGCCCCAGCATTTT. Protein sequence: CASREYSNQPQHF.